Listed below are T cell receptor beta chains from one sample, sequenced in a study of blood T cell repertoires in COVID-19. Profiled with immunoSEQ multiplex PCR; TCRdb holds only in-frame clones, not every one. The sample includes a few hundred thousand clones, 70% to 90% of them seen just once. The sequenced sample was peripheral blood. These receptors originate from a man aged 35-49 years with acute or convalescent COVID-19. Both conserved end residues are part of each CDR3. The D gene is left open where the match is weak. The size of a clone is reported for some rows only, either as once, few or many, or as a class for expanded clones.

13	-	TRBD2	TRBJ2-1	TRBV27	TGTGCCAGCAGTCCCACCGGGGGGAATGAGCAGTTCTTC	CASSPTGGNEQFF
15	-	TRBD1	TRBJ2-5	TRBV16	TGTGCCAGCAGCCCCCTACAGGGGACGTCGGAGACCCAGTACTTC	CASSPLQGTSETQYF
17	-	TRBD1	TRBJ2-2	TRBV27	TGTGCCAGCAGTTTATTCCGGGACAGGGTAAACACCGGGGAGCTGTTTTTT	CASSLFRDRVNTGELFF
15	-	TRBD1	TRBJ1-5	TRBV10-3	TGTGCCATCAGTGAGGCGGACAGGAGCAATCAGCCCCAGCATTTT	CAISEADRSNQPQHF
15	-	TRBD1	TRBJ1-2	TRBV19	TGTGCCAGTAGTACGCGACCAGGGGGGACTTGGGGCTACACCTTC	CASSTRPGGTWGYTF
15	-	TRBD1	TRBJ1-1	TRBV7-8	TGTGCCAGCAGCTTAGTGACAGGGACGAACACTGAAGCTTTCTTT	CASSLVTGTNTEAFF
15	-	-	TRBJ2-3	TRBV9	TGTGCCAGCAGTCCCTTATTAAGAGGAGGGGATACGCAGTATTTT	CASSPLLRGGDTQYF
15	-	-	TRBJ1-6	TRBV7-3	TGTGCCAGCAGCTTACGCGGGACCCTGGACTCACCCCTCCACTTT	CASSLRGTLDSPLHF
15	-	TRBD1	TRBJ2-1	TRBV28	TGTGCCAGCCTTCCCCCGGGACAGGGGGACAATGAGCAGTTCTTC	CASLPPGQGDNEQFF
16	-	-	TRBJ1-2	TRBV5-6	TGTGCCAGCAGCTTGAAGGGCGTCCCGAGTCGGGAAGGCTACACCTTC	CASSLKGVPSREGYTF
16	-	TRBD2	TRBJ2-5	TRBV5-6	TGTGCCAGCAGCAAAGAGGCTAGCGGGAGTCACGAGACCCAGTACTTC	CASSKEASGSHETQYF
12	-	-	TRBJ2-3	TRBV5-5	TGTGCCAGCAGCTCCCGGACAGCATCAGAGTATTTT	CASSSRTASEYF
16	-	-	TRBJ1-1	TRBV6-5	TGTGCCAGCAGTTACGAAAAAACGACGGGGAACACTGAAGCTTTCTTT	CASSYEKTTGNTEAFF
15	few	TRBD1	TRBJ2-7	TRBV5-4	TGTGCCAGCAGCTTGGGACAGGGGGGGTCCTACGAGCAGTACTTC	CASSLGQGGSYEQYF
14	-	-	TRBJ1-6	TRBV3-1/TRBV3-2	TGTGCCAGCAGCCAAGAGTCGGTTTATCCACCCCTCCACTTT	CASSQESVYPPLHF
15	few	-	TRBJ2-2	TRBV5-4	TGTGCCAGCAGCTTGTGGGGCAAGACCCCCGGGGAGCTGTTTTTT	CASSLWGKTPGELFF
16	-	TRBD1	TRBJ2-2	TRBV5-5	TGTGCCAGCAGCTTTCGACAGGGAGCGAACACCGGGGAGCTGTTTTTT	CASSFRQGANTGELFF
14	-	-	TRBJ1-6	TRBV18	TGTGCCAGCTCACCTGCAGATACTAATTCACCCCTCCACTTT	CASSPADTNSPLHF
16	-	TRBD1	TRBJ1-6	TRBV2	TGTGCCAGCAGGACTCAGCCGACAGGGTGGGATTCACCCCTCCACTTT	CASRTQPTGWDSPLHF
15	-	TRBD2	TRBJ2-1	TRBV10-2	TGCGCCAGCAGTGTATTACTAGCGGGAGGGAATGAGCAGTTCTTC	CASSVLLAGGNEQFF
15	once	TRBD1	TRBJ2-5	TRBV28	TGTGCCAGCAGTTTGTACAGGGGATCGATAGAGACCCAGTACTTC	CASSLYRGSIETQYF
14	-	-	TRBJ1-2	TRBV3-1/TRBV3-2	TGTGCCAGCAGCCATCATATGGTTACAAACGGCTACACCTTC	CASSHHMVTNGYTF
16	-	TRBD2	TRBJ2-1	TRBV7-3	TGTGCCAGCAGCCCCCACGGTTGGCGGGAGTACAATGAGCAGTTCTTC	CASSPHGWREYNEQFF
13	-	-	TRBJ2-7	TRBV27	TGTGCCAGCAGTTTGGGGCGGCGGGGTGAGCAGTACTTC	CASSLGRRGEQYF
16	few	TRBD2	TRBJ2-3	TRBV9	TGTGCCAGCAGCGCCCGACTAGCGGGGAGCACAGATACGCAGTATTTT	CASSARLAGSTDTQYF
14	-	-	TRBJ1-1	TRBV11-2	TGTGCCAGCAGCTCATTAAGGGACATCACTGAAGCTTTCTTT	CASSSLRDITEAFF
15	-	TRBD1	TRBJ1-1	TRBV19	TGTGCCAGTACTACGACAGGGCTCATGAACACTGAAGCTTTCTTT	CASTTTGLMNTEAFF
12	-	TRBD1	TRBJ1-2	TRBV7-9	TGTGTCTCAACTTTAACAGGGGTCGGCTACACCTTC	CVSTLTGVGYTF
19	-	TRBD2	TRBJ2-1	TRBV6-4	TGTGCCAGCAGTGAAACGCCGGGACTAGCGGGAGGGCCCTACAATGAGCAGTTCTTC	CASSETPGLAGGPYNEQFF
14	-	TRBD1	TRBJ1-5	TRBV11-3	TGTGCCAGCAGCTTGACAGGGGGCAATCAGCCCCAGCATTTT	CASSLTGGNQPQHF
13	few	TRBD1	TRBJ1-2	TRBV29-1	TGCAGCACCCGGGACAGGGGCATCTATGGCTACACCTTC	CSTRDRGIYGYTF
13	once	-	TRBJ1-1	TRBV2	TGTGCCAGCACGTACAGGCGGTACACTGAAGCTTTCTTT	CASTYRRYTEAFF
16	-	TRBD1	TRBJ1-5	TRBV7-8	TGTGCCAGCAGCTTAGCCGGGACAGGGTACAATCAGCCCCAGCATTTT	CASSLAGTGYNQPQHF
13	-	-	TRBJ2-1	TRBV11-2	TGTGCCAGCAGCTTAGATTTAATCGGAGAGTGGTTCTTC	CASSLDLIGEWFF
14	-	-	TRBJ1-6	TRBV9	TGTGCCAGCAGCCCTTCTGGTGGGGGCCCGCCCCTCCACTTT	CASSPSGGGPPLHF
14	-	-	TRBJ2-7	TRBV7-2	TGTGCCAGCAGCTCGGGAATCCCCTCCTACGAGCAGTACTTC	CASSSGIPSYEQYF
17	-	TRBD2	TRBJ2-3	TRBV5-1	TGCGCCAGCAGCGTTCCGAGGACTAGCGGGGGGACAGATACGCAGTATTTT	CASSVPRTSGGTDTQYF
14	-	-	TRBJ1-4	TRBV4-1	TGCGCCAGCAGCCCTAGGACATGGAATGAAAAACTGTTTTTT	CASSPRTWNEKLFF
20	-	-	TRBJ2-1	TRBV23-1	TGCGCCAGCAGTCAGCCTTTTGGGGACTTCGTTCATTTTGGCTACAATGAGCAGTTCTTC	CASSQPFGDFVHFGYNEQFF